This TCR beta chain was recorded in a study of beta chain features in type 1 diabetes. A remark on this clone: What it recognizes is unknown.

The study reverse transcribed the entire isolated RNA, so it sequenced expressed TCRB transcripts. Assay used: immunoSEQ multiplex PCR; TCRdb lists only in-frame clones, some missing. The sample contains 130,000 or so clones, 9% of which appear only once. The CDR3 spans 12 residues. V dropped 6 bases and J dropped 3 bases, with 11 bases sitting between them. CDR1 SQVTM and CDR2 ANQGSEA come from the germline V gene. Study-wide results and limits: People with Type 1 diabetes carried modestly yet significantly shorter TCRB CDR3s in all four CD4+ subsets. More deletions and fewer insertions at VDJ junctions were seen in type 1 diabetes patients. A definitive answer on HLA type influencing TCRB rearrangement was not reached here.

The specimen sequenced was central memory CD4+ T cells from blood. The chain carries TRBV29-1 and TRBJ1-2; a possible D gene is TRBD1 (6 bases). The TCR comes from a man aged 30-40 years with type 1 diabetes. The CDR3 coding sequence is TGCAGCGTCCAAAACAGGGACTATGGCTACACCTTC. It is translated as CSVQNRDYGYTF.